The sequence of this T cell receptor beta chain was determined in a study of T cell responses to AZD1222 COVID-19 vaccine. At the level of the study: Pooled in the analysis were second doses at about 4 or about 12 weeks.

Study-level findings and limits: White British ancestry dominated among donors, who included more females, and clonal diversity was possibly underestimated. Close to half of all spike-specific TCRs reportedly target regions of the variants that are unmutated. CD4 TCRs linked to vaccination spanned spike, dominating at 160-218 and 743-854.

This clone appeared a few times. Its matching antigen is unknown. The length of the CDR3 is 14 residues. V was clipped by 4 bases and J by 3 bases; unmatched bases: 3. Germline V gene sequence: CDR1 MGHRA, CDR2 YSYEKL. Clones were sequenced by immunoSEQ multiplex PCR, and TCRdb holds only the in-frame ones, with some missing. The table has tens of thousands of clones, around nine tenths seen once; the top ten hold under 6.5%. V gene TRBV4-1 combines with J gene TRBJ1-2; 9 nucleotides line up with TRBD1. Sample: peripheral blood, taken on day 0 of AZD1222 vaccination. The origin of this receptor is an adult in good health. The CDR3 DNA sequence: TGCGCCAGCAGCCGCCGGGACAGGGACTATGGCTACACCTTC. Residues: CASSRRDRDYGYTF.